The 5 T cell receptor beta chains below all came from one sample that was sequenced in a study of blood T cell repertoires in COVID-19. Clones were sequenced by immunoSEQ multiplex PCR, and TCRdb holds only the in-frame ones, with some missing. The sample has about 200,000 clones, about 88% seen once; the top ten hold over 15%. The sample was peripheral blood. These receptors all come from a man between 50 and 59 years old with COVID-19, enrolled during active disease.

This chain uses TRBV4-3 with TRBJ1-1, with D perhaps matching TRBD1 (6 bases). This CDR3 comprises 16 residues. Trimming removed 0 bases at V and 3 bases at J, with 14 bases between. Germline lookup yields CDR1 LGHNA and CDR2 YSLEER. The CDR3: CASSQDGGGAYTEAFF. CDR3 bases: TGCGCCAGCAGCCAAGATGGGGGGGGCGCCTACACTGAAGCTTTCTTT.

The chain recombines TRBV7-9 with TRBJ1-2; TRBD1 matches 8 bases. CDR3 length: 13 amino acids. Germline V gene lookup returns CDR1 SEHNR and CDR2 FQNEAQ (reference sequence). The V gene end was trimmed by 5 bases and the J gene end by 5 bases; junction bases not matched to a gene: 4. The CDR3: CASSAGGLYGYTF. The CDR3 DNA is TGTGCCAGCAGCGCAGGGGGCCTATATGGCTACACCTTC.

The J gene is TRBJ2-6, the V gene TRBV19, with TRBD1 as a possible D gene (5 bases). This CDR3 has 20 amino acids. CDR1 and CDR2 (germline): LNHDA, SQIVND (reference sequence). V was trimmed by 5 bases and J by 0 bases, leaving 23 bases between them. The CDR3 loop is CASSLMFTPRQNSGANVLTF. The DNA for the CDR3 is TGTGCCAGTAGTTTGATGTTTACTCCGAGACAGAACTCTGGGGCCAACGTCCTGACTTTC.

The rearrangement uses TRBV28 and TRBJ2-2; TRBD1 aligns across 8 bases. Germline CDR1 reads MDHEN; CDR2 reads SYDVKM. This CDR3 comprises 16 residues. V shed 1 base and J 5 bases; nucleotides not matched to a gene: 6. CDR3 in amino acids: CASSLSGQGDTGELFF. The CDR3 nucleotides read TGTGCCAGCAGTTTATCCGGACAGGGAGATACCGGGGAGCTGTTTTTT.

The CDR3 nucleotides are TGCGCCAGCAGCGGGGGGACTAGCGTAAGGAGCTCCTACGAGCAGTACTTC. Translation gives CASSGGTSVRSSYEQYF. The rearrangement uses TRBV5-1 and TRBJ2-7, with 10 nucleotides matching TRBD2. The V gene's germline CDR1 is SGHRS and CDR2 YFSETQ. Germline trimming cut 4 bases from V and 0 bases from J; bases unmatched to any gene: 10. This CDR3 comprises 17 residues.